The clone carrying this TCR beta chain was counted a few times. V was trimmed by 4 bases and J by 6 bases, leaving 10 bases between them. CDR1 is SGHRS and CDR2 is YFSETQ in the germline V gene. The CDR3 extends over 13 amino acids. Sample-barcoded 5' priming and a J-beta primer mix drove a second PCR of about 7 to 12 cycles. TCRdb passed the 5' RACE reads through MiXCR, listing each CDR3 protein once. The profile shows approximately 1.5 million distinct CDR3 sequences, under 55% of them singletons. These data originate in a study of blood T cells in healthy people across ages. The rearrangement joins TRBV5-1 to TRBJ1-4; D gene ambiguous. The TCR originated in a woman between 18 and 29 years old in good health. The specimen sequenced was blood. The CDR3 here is CASSRQHDEKLFF. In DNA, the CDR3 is TGCGCCAGCAGCCGTCAACATGATGAAAAACTGTTTTTT.